This T cell receptor (beta chain) was sequenced for a study of blood T cell repertoires in COVID-19. The trim removed 2 bases at V and 8 bases at J, leaving 6 bases unmatched. Germline V gene data show CDR1 as MRHNA and CDR2 as SNTAGT. CDR3 size: 15 residues. The protocol was immunoSEQ multiplex PCR, while the TCRdb copy is restricted to in-frame clones and leaves out a portion. The data contain 300,000 to 350,000 clones, approximately 88% of them seen just once; the ten biggest clones take up 1.5% to 2%. The chain couples TRBV6-4 to TRBJ2-1; 10 nucleotides agree with TRBD2. The sequencing sample was made of peripheral blood. The receptor was isolated from a woman aged 25 to 39 with COVID-19, enrolled during active disease. CDR3 DNA sequence: TGTGCCAGCAGTGACACCAGCGGGGGGGCCGATGAGCAGTTCTTC. Translated, it gives CASSDTSGGADEQFF.